This passage covers 19 T cell receptor beta chains from one sample sequenced in a study of T cell responses to AZD1222 COVID-19 vaccine. Measured with immunoSEQ multiplex PCR; TCRdb has only the in-frame clones, and not every one. Of approximately 150,000 clones in the sample, around nine tenths were seen once. Source: peripheral blood, taken 28 days after the second AZD1222 dose. The receptors were sampled from an adult who received the AZD1222 COVID-19 vaccine.

A few counts support this clone. The V call is TRBV5-4, the J call TRBJ2-7; 7 nucleotides match TRBD2. Trimming cost V 0 bases and J 3 bases; bases outside gene matches: 6. This CDR3 contains 15 residues. CDR1 and CDR2 (germline): SGHNT, YYREEE (reference sequence). CDR3 sequence: CASSLGIGGGYEQYF. Here the CDR3 DNA reads TGTGCCAGCAGCTTGGGGATTGGCGGGGGCTACGAGCAGTACTTC.

This chain connects TRBV5-1 to TRBJ1-2; possibly TRBD1 for D (6 bases). CDR3 size: 15 residues. Germline CDR1 and CDR2: SGHRS and YFSETQ. V was clipped by 5 bases and J by 3 bases, with 17 bases between them. This CDR3 is CASRKGGAGDYGYTF. The CDR3 nucleotides read TGCGCCAGCAGGAAAGGTGGGGCAGGGGACTATGGCTACACCTTC.

The chain links TRBV15 to TRBJ1-4; D is ambiguous. Trimming shortened V by 0 bases and J by 13 bases, and 12 bases separated the two germline ends. The CDR3 is 13 amino acids. Germline V CDR1 and CDR2: LNHNV, YYDKDF (reference sequence). DNA for the CDR3: TGTGCCACCAGCAGAGATACCGTTGGGGTACTGTTTTTT. Translation: CATSRDTVGVLFF.

In nucleotides, the CDR3 is TGTGCCAGCAGTTACTCGGCGAGACAGGGACCCTATGGCTACACCTTC. Translated, it gives CASSYSARQGPYGYTF. J is TRBJ1-2 and V is TRBV6-5; 7 bases fit TRBD1. V lost 0 bases, J lost 4 bases, and 8 bases stayed unmatched. The CDR3 covers 16 residues. Germline CDR1 reads MNHEY; CDR2 reads SVGAGI.

This chain links TRBV5-6 with TRBJ1-1, with D uncertain. CDR1 SGHDT and CDR2 YYEEEE come from the germline V gene. Trimming took 4 bases from V and 7 from J, leaving 14 bases between them. The length of the CDR3 is 13 residues. The chain's CDR3 is CASSLVGIGEAFF. CDR3 nucleotide sequence: TGTGCCAGCAGCCTGGTCGGGATCGGTGAAGCTTTCTTT.

The chain employs TRBV29-1 and TRBJ2-7, with 10 positions matching TRBD1. There are 14 residues in the CDR3. The germline V gene has CDR1 SQVTM and CDR2 ANQGSEA. J was trimmed by 1 base and V by 7 bases; bases with no gene match: 7. The CDR3 sequence is CSASRTGGSYEQYF. As DNA, the CDR3 is TGCAGCGCCTCAAGGACAGGGGGGTCCTACGAGCAGTACTTC.

V and J are TRBV6-5 and TRBJ2-7, with D perhaps matching TRBD1 (6 bases). With 6 bases removed from V and 1 base from J, the gap between germline ends came to 10 bases. Germline CDR1 and CDR2: MNHEY and SVGAGI. The CDR3 covers 13 residues. The CDR3 protein is CASSRDTSYEQYF. CDR3 in DNA: TGTGCCAGCAGCCGGGACACTTCCTACGAGCAGTACTTC.

The gene calls are TRBV3-1 (or the pseudogene TRBV3-2) and TRBJ1-3; D is unclear. Per the germline V gene, CDR1 is LGHDT and CDR2 is YNNKEL (reference sequence). Trimming removed 1 base from V and 0 bases from J, with 4 bases in between. The CDR3 spans 14 residues. The CDR3 region is CASSQGHSGNTIYF. CDR3 bases: TGTGCCAGCAGCCAAGGCCACTCTGGAAACACCATATATTTT.

The chain couples TRBV6-5 to TRBJ1-2; D not certain. The germline V gene encodes CDR1 MNHEY and CDR2 SVGAGI. CDR3 size: 12 residues. The V gene lost 0 bases and the J gene lost 4 bases, with 3 bases spanning the gap. The CDR3 region is CASSYSGYGYTF. Written as DNA, the CDR3 is TGTGCCAGCAGTTACTCCGGCTATGGCTACACCTTC.

The chain employs TRBV5-6 and TRBJ2-7; D is undetermined. CDR1 and CDR2 from the germline V gene are SGHDT and YYEEEE. This CDR3 contains 14 residues. V dropped 0 bases and J dropped 4 bases, with 11 bases sitting between them. This CDR3 is CASSLGSSSYEQYF. Written as DNA, the CDR3 is TGTGCCAGCAGCTTGGGCAGTTCTTCTTACGAGCAGTACTTC.

The chain is built from TRBV12-3 or TRBV12-4 and TRBJ2-2; D is unresolved. The CDR3 covers 11 residues. V shed 4 bases and J shed 9 bases, with 6 bases lying between them. CDR3 in DNA: TGTGCCAGCAGTTCGTCGTGGGAGCTGTTTTTT. Translating gives CASSSSWELFF.

V usage is TRBV6-5 and J usage is TRBJ2-7; TRBD2 aligns across 11 bases. Germline CDR1 MNHEY, CDR2 SVGAGI. This CDR3 comprises 13 residues. The DNA for the CDR3 is TGTGCCAGCAGTCCGCATTTAGCGGGGGGGCCCTTGGTC. Encoded protein: CASSPHLAGGPLV.

The chain recombines TRBV11-1 with TRBJ1-2, with 7 bases fitting TRBD1. The ends lost 0 bases at V and 4 bases at J; junction bases unmatched: 2. Per germline, CDR1 SGHAT and CDR2 FQDESV (reference sequence). The CDR3 is 14 amino acids. The CDR3 sequence: CASSLAAGGYGYTF. The CDR3, as DNA: TGTGCCAGCAGCTTAGCCGCAGGGGGCTATGGCTACACCTTC.

The CDR3: CASSLGLADQETQYF. The CDR3 nucleotides read TGTGCCAGCAGCCTGGGACTAGCCGATCAAGAGACCCAGTACTTC. The rearrangement uses TRBV5-4 and TRBJ2-5; 9 bases are shared with TRBD2. This CDR3 has 15 amino acids. CDR1 and CDR2 (germline): SGHNT, YYREEE (reference sequence). V lost 4 bases, J lost 2 bases, and 6 bases stayed unmatched.

This chain joins TRBV27 and TRBJ1-2, with D tentatively TRBD1 (5 bases). Germline V lookup: CDR1 MNHEY, CDR2 SMNVEV (reference sequence). Trimming left V 5 bases short and J 4 bases short, with 11 bases between. The CDR3 is 13 residues long. CDR3 nucleotides: TGTGCCAGCAGTACGGCAGGGCGCTATGGCTACACCTTC. Translating it yields CASSTAGRYGYTF.

The CDR3 DNA sequence: TGTGCCAGCACCCTTGGGCTAGCGGGTTCAGATACGCAGTATTTT. It is translated as CASTLGLAGSDTQYF. V gene TRBV2 combines with J gene TRBJ2-3; 8 positions match TRBD2. The ends lost 7 bases at V and 4 bases at J; junction bases unmatched: 10. This CDR3 region has 15 residues. CDR1 is SNHLY, CDR2 FYNNEI, per germline.

The chain carries TRBV5-1 and TRBJ2-5; D is ambiguous. The ends were cut back, 0 bases at V and 5 bases at J, with 2 bases in the middle. Germline CDR1 reads SGHRS; CDR2 reads YFSETQ. This CDR3 has 11 amino acids. CDR3 DNA sequence: TGCGCCAGCAGCTTGGATGAGACCCAGTACTTC. The encoded protein is CASSLDETQYF.

The chain has TRBV6-2 or TRBV6-3 and TRBJ1-1; TRBD1 might be the D (5 bases). V shed 5 bases and J shed 1 base, with 14 bases lying between them. This CDR3 spans 15 amino acids. Germline loops: CDR1 MNHEY, CDR2 SVGEGT. CDR3 residues: CASSINRLQNTEAFF. The CDR3, as DNA: TGTGCCAGCAGTATTAACAGGTTACAGAACACTGAAGCTTTCTTT.

The CDR3: CASSLTGAYQETQYF. As DNA, the CDR3 is TGTGCCAGCAGTTTGACAGGGGCGTACCAAGAGACCCAGTACTTC. V usage is TRBV7-7 and J usage is TRBJ2-5, with 8 bases fitting TRBD1. Germline lookup yields CDR1 SSHAT and CDR2 FNYEAQ (reference sequence). This CDR3 region has 15 residues. The J segment lost 0 bases and the V segment lost 6 bases, leaving 6 bases of the junction unmatched. Together with reference TRBV7-7 and TRBJ2-5, the CDR3 gives the full variable domain: GAGVSQSPRYKVTKRGQDVTLRCDPISSHATLYWYQQALGQGPEFLTYFNYEAQPDKSGLPSDRFSAERPEGSISTLTIQRTEQRDSAMYRCASSLTGAYQETQYFGPGTRLLVL.